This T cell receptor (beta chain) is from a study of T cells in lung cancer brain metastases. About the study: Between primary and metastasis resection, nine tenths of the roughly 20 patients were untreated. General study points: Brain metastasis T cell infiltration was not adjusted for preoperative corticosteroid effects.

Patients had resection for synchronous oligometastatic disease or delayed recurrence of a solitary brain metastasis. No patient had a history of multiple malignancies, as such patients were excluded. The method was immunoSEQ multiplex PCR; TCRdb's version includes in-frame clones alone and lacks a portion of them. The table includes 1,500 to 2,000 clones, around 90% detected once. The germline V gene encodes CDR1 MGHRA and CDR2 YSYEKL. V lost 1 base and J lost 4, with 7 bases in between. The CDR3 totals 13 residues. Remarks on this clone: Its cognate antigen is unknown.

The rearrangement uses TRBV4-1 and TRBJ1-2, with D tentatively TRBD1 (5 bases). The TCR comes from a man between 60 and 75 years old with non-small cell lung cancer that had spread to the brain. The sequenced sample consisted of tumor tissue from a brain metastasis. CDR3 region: CASSQGQTYGYTF. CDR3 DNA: TGCGCCAGCAGCCAAGGACAGACCTATGGCTACACCTTC.